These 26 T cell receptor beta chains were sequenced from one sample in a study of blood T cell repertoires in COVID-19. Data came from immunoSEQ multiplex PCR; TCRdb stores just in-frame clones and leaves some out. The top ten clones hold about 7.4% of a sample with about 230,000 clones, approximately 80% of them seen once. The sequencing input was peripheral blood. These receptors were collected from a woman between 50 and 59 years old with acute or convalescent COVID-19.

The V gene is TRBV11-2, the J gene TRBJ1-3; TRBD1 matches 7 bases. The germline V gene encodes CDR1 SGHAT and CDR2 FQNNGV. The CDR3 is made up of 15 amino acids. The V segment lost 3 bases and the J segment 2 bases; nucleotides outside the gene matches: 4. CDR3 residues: CASSLSTGTGNTIYF. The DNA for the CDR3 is TGTGCCAGCAGCTTGTCGACAGGGACTGGAAACACCATATATTTT.

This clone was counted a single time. CDR3 protein: CASSNQGNQPQHF. Written as DNA, the CDR3 is TGTGCCAGCAGCAATCAGGGAAATCAGCCCCAGCATTTT. The genes are TRBV6-2 or TRBV6-3 and TRBJ1-5, with a weak D call TRBD1 (5 bases). Trimming cost V 6 bases and J 4 bases, with 10 bases left between them. The CDR3 covers 13 residues. Germline V gene lookup returns CDR1 MNHEY and CDR2 SVGEGT.

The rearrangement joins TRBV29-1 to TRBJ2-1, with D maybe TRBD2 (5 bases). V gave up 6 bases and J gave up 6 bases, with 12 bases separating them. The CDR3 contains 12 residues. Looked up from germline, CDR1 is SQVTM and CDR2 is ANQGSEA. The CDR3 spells CSVGSGLNEQFF. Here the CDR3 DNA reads TGCAGCGTCGGCAGCGGTCTCAATGAGCAGTTCTTC.

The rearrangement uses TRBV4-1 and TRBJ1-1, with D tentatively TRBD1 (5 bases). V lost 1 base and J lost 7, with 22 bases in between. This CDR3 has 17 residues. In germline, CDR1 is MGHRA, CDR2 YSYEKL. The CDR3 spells CASSQALVRAPRREAFF. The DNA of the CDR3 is TGCGCCAGCAGCCAAGCTTTGGTCAGGGCCCCAAGACGTGAAGCTTTCTTT.

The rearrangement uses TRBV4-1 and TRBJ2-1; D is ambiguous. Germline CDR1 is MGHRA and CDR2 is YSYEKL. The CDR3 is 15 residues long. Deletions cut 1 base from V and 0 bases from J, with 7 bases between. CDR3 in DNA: TGCGCCAGCAGCCAAGGTTATAGCTCCTACAATGAGCAGTTCTTC. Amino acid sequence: CASSQGYSSYNEQFF.

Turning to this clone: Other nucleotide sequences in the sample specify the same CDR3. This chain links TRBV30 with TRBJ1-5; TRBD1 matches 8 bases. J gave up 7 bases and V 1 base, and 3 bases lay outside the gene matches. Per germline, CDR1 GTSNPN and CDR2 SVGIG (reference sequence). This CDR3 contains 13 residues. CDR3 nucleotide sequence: TGTGCCTGGAGTGGGCAGGGGGCACAGCCCCAGCATTTT. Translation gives CAWSGQGAQPQHF.

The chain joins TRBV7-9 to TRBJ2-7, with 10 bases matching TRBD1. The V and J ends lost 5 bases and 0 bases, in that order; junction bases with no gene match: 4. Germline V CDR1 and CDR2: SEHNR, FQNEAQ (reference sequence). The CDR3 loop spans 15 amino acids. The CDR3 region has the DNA TGTGCCAGCAGCCAGGGACAGGGGAGCTCCTACGAGCAGTACTTC. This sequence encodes CASSQGQGSSYEQYF.

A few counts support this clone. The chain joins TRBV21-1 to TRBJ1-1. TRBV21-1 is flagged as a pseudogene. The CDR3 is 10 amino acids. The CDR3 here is CASGGIGAFF. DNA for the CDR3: TGTGCCAGTGGGGGGATAGGAGCTTTCTTT.

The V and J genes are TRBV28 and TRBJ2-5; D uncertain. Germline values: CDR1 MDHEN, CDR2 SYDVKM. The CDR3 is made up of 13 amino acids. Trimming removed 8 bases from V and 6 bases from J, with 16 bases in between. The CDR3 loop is CASGFLSAKTQYF. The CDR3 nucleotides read TGTGCCAGCGGCTTTTTGAGCGCAAAGACCCAGTACTTC. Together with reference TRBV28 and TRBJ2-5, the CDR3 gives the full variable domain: DVKVTQSSRYLVKRTGEKVFLECVQDMDHENMFWYRQDPGLGLRLIYFSYDVKMKEKGDIPEGYSVSREKKERFSLILESASTNQTSMYLCASGFLSAKTQYFGPGTRLLVL.

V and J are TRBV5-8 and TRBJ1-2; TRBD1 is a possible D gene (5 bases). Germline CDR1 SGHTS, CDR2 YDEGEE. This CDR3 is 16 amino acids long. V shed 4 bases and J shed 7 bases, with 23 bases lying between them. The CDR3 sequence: CASSGVLALGAPGYTF. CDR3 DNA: TGTGCCAGCAGCGGTGTTCTGGCGTTAGGGGCCCCTGGCTACACCTTC.

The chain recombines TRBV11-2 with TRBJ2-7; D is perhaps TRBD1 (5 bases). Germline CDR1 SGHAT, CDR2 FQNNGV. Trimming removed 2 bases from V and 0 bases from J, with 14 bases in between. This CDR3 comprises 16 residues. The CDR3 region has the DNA TGTGCCAGCAGCTTAAGGGTCGCAGGGATCTCCTACGAGCAGTACTTC. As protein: CASSLRVAGISYEQYF.

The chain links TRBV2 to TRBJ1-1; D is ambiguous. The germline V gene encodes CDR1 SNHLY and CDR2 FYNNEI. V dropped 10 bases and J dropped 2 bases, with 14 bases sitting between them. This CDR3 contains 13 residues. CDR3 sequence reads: CATFLGQNTEAFF. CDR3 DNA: TGTGCCACCTTCTTGGGCCAAAACACTGAAGCTTTCTTT.

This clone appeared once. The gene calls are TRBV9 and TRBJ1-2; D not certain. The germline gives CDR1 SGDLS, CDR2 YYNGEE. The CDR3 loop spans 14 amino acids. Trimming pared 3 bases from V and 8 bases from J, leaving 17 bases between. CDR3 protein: CASSADTSSYGYTF. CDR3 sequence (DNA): TGTGCCAGCAGCGCCGACACATCGTCTTACGGCTACACCTTC.

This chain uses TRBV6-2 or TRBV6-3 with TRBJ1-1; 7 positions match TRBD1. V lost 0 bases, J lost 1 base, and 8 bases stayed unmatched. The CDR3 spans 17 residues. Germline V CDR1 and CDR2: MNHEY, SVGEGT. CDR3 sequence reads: CASSYSARGRGNTEAFF. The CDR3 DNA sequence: TGTGCCAGCAGTTACTCGGCAAGGGGGCGCGGGAACACTGAAGCTTTCTTT.

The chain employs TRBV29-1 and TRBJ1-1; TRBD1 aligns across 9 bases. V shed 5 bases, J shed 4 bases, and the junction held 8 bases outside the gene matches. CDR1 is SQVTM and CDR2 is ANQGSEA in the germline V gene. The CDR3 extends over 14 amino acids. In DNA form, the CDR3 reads TGCAGCGTTAGCGGGACAGGGTCCGCCACTGAAGCTTTCTTT. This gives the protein CSVSGTGSATEAFF.

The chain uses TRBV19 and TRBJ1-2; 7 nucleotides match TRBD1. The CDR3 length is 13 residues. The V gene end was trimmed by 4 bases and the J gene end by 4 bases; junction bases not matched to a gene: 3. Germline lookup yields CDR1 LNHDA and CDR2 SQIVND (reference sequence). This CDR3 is CASSRTGLYGYTF. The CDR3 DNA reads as TGTGCCAGTAGTAGGACAGGTCTCTATGGCTACACCTTC.

DNA of the CDR3: TGTGCCAGCAGTGAGAGCCAGGGGAACAATCAGCCCCAGCATTTT. Translating it yields CASSESQGNNQPQHF. The genes are TRBV6-1 and TRBJ1-5, with D possibly being TRBD1 (6 bases). CDR1 MNHNS and CDR2 SASEGT come from the germline V gene. The CDR3 covers 15 residues. V was shortened by 3 bases and J by 3 bases, with 12 bases between the two germline ends.

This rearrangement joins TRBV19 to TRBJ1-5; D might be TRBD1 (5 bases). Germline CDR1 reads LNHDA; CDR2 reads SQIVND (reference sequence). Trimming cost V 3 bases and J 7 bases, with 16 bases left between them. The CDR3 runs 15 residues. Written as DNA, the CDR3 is TGTGCCAGTAGTATGCGGTGGCAGGGAGGACAGCCCCAGCATTTT. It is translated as CASSMRWQGGQPQHF.

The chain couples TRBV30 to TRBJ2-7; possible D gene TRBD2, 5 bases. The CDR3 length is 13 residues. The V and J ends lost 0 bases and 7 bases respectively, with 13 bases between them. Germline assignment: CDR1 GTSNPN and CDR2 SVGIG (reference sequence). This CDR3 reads CAWSVTYSGEQYF. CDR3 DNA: TGTGCCTGGAGTGTAACTTATTCGGGAGAGCAGTACTTC.

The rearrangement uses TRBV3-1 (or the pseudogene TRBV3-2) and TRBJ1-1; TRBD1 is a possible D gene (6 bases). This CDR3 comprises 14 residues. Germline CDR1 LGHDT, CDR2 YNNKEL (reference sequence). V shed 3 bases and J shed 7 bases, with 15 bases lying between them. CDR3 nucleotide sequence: TGTGCCAGCAGCCAGGTCCAGGGGTTCTATGAAGCTTTCTTT. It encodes CASSQVQGFYEAFF.

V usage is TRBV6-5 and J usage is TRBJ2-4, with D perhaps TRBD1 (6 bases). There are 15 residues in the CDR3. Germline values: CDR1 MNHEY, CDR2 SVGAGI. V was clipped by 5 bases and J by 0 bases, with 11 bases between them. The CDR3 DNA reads TGTGCCAGCAGTCCTCGGACAGTAGCCAAAAACATTCAGTACTTC. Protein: CASSPRTVAKNIQYF.

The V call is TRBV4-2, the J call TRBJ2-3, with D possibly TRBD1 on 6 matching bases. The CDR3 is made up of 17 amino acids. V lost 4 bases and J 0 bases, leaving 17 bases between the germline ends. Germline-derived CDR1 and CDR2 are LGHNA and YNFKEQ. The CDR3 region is CASSRLMQGPSTDTQYF. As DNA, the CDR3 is TGTGCCAGCAGCCGCCTTATGCAGGGGCCTAGCACAGATACGCAGTATTTT.

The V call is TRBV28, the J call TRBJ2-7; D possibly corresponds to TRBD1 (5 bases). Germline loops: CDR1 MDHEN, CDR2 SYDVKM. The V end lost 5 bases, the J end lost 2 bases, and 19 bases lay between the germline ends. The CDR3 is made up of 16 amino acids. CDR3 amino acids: CASSPLDQRGAYEQYF. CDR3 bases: TGTGCCAGCAGTCCCCTCGACCAAAGGGGTGCCTACGAGCAGTACTTC.

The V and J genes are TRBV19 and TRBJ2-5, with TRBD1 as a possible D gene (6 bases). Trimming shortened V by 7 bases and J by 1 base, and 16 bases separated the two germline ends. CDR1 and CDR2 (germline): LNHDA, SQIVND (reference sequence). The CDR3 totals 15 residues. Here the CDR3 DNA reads TGTGCCAGTACCGATACAGGGAGTTCCCAAGAGACCCAGTACTTC. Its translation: CASTDTGSSQETQYF.

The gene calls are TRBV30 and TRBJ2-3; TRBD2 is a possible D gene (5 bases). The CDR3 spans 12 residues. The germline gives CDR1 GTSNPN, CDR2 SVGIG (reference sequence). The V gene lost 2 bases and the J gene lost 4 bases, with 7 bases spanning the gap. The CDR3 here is CAWSTRADTQYF. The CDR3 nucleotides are TGTGCCTGGAGTACGAGGGCAGATACGCAGTATTTT.

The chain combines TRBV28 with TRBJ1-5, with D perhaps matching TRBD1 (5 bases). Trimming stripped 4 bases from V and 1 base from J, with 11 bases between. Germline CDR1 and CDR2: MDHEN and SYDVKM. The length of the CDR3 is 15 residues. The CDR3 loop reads CASSWGGESNQPQHF. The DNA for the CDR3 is TGTGCCAGCAGTTGGGGAGGGGAGAGCAATCAGCCCCAGCATTTT.